This T cell receptor beta chain appears in the sequencing data of a study of TIL therapy for anti-PD-1-resistant metastatic lung cancer. In the study overall: Tumors were harvested before any PD-1/PD-L1 blockade. Overall study findings and caveats: Patients were highly selected, enriched for treatment-naive, never-smoker and oncogene-addicted cases.

The immunoSEQ assay was v3. Sequencing depth was around 1.9 million read pairs for survey level, roughly 5-6.5 million for deep. Using immunoSEQ multiplex PCR, the repertoire was profiled, and TCRdb retains in-frame clones only, with some absent. The sample includes 9,000 to 15,000 clones, 60% to 80% seen only once; the top ten take about 9.5%. A remark on this clone: Its antigen is not identified.

V shed 2 bases and J shed 1 base, with 12 bases lying between them. The CDR3 length is 15 residues. In germline, CDR1 is KGHSH, CDR2 LQKENI. The time point is: pre-treatment sample, taken before nivolumab and TIL therapy. The sequencing used blood, collected at baseline. The chain joins TRBV18 to TRBJ2-7; a possible D gene is TRBD2 (5 bases). The receptor was derived from a person between 30 and 79 years old with non-small cell lung cancer. The CDR3 sequence: CASSPRTLLSYEQYF. CDR3 nucleotide sequence: TGTGCCAGCTCACCAAGGACTCTTTTGTCCTACGAGCAGTACTTC.